A single sample is the source of the 25 T cell receptor beta chains below, sequenced in a study of blood T cell repertoires in COVID-19. Libraries were prepared by immunoSEQ multiplex PCR; TCRdb keeps only in-frame clonotypes and omits some of them. The sample holds roughly 250,000 clones, around 85% seen once. Sample: peripheral blood. Receptor source: a woman aged 40 to 49 with active or convalescent COVID-19.

This clone was counted a single time. The V call is TRBV4-2, the J call TRBJ2-1; D ambiguous. The CDR3 loop spans 16 amino acids. The germline V gene encodes CDR1 LGHNA and CDR2 YNFKEQ. Trimming removed 3 bases from V and 0 bases from J, with 12 bases in between. The CDR3 DNA follows: TGTGCCAGCAGCCAGCCTAAATGGAGCTCCTACAATGAGCAGTTCTTC. Translated, it gives CASSQPKWSSYNEQFF.

V usage is TRBV5-5 and J usage is TRBJ2-1; TRBD1 agrees at 8 bases. Germline V gives CDR1 SGHKS, CDR2 YYEKEE (reference sequence). V shed 5 bases, J shed 4 bases, and the junction held 11 bases outside the gene matches. The CDR3 has 16 amino acids. CDR3 sequence (DNA): TGTGCCAGCAGACTTGCGACAGGGGCGGGATACAATGAGCAGTTCTTC. Protein sequence: CASRLATGAGYNEQFF.

The rearrangement links TRBV5-4 to TRBJ2-6; D is ambiguous. The CDR3 is 16 amino acids. Germline CDR1 and CDR2: SGHNT and YYREEE (reference sequence). V was cut by 0 bases and J by 1 base, with 8 bases left in between. CDR3 nucleotides: TGTGCCAGCAGCTTGGACCTCGGGTCTGGGGCCAACGTCCTGACTTTC. The encoded protein is CASSLDLGSGANVLTF.

The chain combines TRBV5-3 with TRBJ1-1; a possible D gene is TRBD1 (6 bases). TRBV5-3 carries the ORF label, with uncertain function. CDR3 length equals 15 residues. Trimming removed 4 bases from V and 4 bases from J, with 17 bases in between. CDR3 in DNA: TGTGCCAGAAGCGTAGGCCAGGGGTCATCCACTGAAGCTTTCTTT. It encodes CARSVGQGSSTEAFF.

The genes are TRBV5-4 and TRBJ2-2, with D possibly TRBD1 on 7 matching bases. Between the trimmed V and J ends, which lost 4 bases and 2 bases, there was a span of 18 bases. Germline CDR1 and CDR2: SGHNT and YYREEE (reference sequence). There are 17 residues in the CDR3. For the CDR3, the DNA is TGTGCCAGCAGCCTAGGGGGCAGGGGGGTTAACACCGGGGAGCTGTTTTTT. Translation: CASSLGGRGVNTGELFF.

The chain is built from TRBV5-6 and TRBJ2-3, with 11 bases that match TRBD2. The CDR3 consists of 16 residues. J was trimmed by 2 bases and V by 5 bases; bases with no gene match: 7. Germline CDR1 SGHDT, CDR2 YYEEEE. CDR3 residues: CASRPGTSGLTDTQYF. CDR3 coding DNA: TGTGCCAGCAGGCCAGGGACTAGCGGTCTCACAGATACGCAGTATTTT.

The chain employs TRBV10-1 and TRBJ2-5, with 7 bases fitting TRBD1. Germline CDR1 WNHNN, CDR2 SYGVQD (reference sequence). This CDR3 has 14 amino acids. Trimming cost V 0 bases and J 5 bases; bases outside gene matches: 3. For the CDR3, the DNA is TGCGCCAGCAGTGAGTCGGCCAGGGGGGAGACCCAGTACTTC. Translation gives CASSESARGETQYF.

This chain uses TRBV7-3 with TRBJ2-2, with D possibly being TRBD2 (6 bases). Trimming took off 1 base at V and 5 bases at J, with 8 bases between the two ends. Per germline, CDR1 SGHTA and CDR2 FQGTGA. This CDR3 contains 14 residues. The CDR3 coding sequence is TGTGCCAGCAGCTTAAGGGGAGGAACCGGGGAGCTGTTTTTT. It yields the protein CASSLRGGTGELFF.

This chain uses TRBV2 with TRBJ1-6; 8 bases match TRBD1. The CDR3 covers 18 residues. V lost 6 bases to trimming and J lost 6 bases; unmatched junction nucleotides: 16. Germline values: CDR1 SNHLY, CDR2 FYNNEI. The CDR3 DNA sequence: TGTGCCAGCAGCTCGGGCTATTTAGACAGGGGAGTTAATTCACCCCTCCACTTT. It translates to CASSSGYLDRGVNSPLHF.

This clone came up a few times. The rearrangement joins TRBV14 to TRBJ1-1, with D tentatively TRBD1 (6 bases). This CDR3 region has 14 residues. Between the trimmed V and J ends, which lost 8 bases and 0 bases, there was a span of 13 bases. The germline CDR1 and CDR2 sequences are SGHDN and FVKESK. CDR3 loop: CASLPTGMNTEAFF. The CDR3 DNA is TGTGCCAGCCTCCCGACAGGAATGAACACTGAAGCTTTCTTT.

V gene TRBV18 combines with J gene TRBJ2-5; 10 positions agree with TRBD1. The V gene's germline CDR1 is KGHSH and CDR2 LQKENI. V lost 4 bases to trimming and J lost 7 bases; unmatched junction nucleotides: 3. This CDR3 has 13 amino acids. CDR3 DNA: TGTGCCAGCTCACTCGGACAGGGGGGGACCCAGTACTTC. Translated, it gives CASSLGQGGTQYF. Using reference TRBV18 and TRBJ2-5 for the parts outside the CDR3, the full variable domain is NAGVMQNPRHLVRRRGQEARLRCSPMKGHSHVYWYRQLPEEGLKFMVYLQKENIIDESGMPKERFSAEFPKEGPSILRIQQVVRGDSAAYFCASSLGQGGTQYFGPGTRLLVL.

The chain employs TRBV5-1 and TRBJ2-1; 7 bases are a match to TRBD1. The CDR3 contains 14 residues. V was clipped by 2 bases and J by 3 bases; unmatched bases: 2. Germline V gene lookup returns CDR1 SGHRS and CDR2 YFSETQ. The CDR3 reads CASSFRDSYNEQFF. The CDR3, as DNA: TGCGCCAGCAGCTTTAGGGACAGCTACAATGAGCAGTTCTTC.

The V call is TRBV19, the J call TRBJ2-5, with D possibly TRBD1 on 5 matching bases. V shed 4 bases and J shed 1 base, with 10 bases lying between them. The germline gives CDR1 LNHDA, CDR2 SQIVND (reference sequence). There are 14 residues in the CDR3. The DNA for the CDR3 is TGTGCCAGTAGTAGAATTCAGGGCCAAGAGACCCAGTACTTC. Its translation is CASSRIQGQETQYF.

This sequence joins TRBV4-2 and TRBJ1-2; TRBD1 aligns across 8 bases. The trim removed 0 bases at V and 7 bases at J, leaving 4 bases unmatched. The CDR3 spans 14 residues. CDR1 is LGHNA and CDR2 is YNFKEQ in the germline V gene. The CDR3 protein is CASSQDQGTGGYTF. DNA of the CDR3: TGTGCCAGCAGCCAAGATCAGGGGACAGGTGGCTACACCTTC.

This chain uses TRBV6-5 with TRBJ1-1; 11 bases map to TRBD1. Germline V gives CDR1 MNHEY, CDR2 SVGAGI. CDR3 length: 14 amino acids. Germline trimming cut 6 bases from V and 5 bases from J; bases unmatched to any gene: 5. CDR3 residues: CASRGDRGRTEAFF. The CDR3 nucleotides are TGTGCCAGCAGGGGGGACAGGGGGAGAACTGAAGCTTTCTTT.

This chain uses TRBV30 with TRBJ1-5; 9 nucleotides line up with TRBD1. The germline V gene encodes CDR1 GTSNPN and CDR2 SVGIG (reference sequence). This CDR3 region has 14 residues. Trimming cost V 1 base and J 9 bases; bases outside gene matches: 7. CDR3 DNA sequence: TGTGCCTGGAGTGAGGGACAGGGAATCGCGCCCCAGCATTTT. It yields the protein CAWSEGQGIAPQHF.

This rearrangement joins TRBV6-5 to TRBJ2-6; D perhaps matches TRBD1 (5 bases). The V gene lost 4 bases and the J gene lost 0 bases, with 7 bases spanning the gap. The germline CDR1 and CDR2 sequences are MNHEY and SVGAGI. The CDR3 sequence is 15 residues long. CDR3 sequence: CASSSGYSGANVLTF. CDR3 DNA sequence: TGTGCCAGCAGTTCAGGGTACTCTGGGGCCAACGTCCTGACTTTC.

CDR3: CASREQGYTEAFF. CDR3 coding DNA: TGTGCCAGCAGGGAACAGGGTTACACTGAAGCTTTCTTT. The V and J genes are TRBV2 and TRBJ1-1, with D possibly TRBD1 on 6 matching bases. The CDR3 loop spans 13 amino acids. V was pared by 6 bases and J by 3 bases, with 11 bases between. The V gene's germline CDR1 is SNHLY and CDR2 FYNNEI.

The rearrangement joins TRBV7-3 to TRBJ1-1; 9 bases map to TRBD1. Germline CDR1 SGHTA, CDR2 FQGTGA. This CDR3 spans 16 amino acids. V was pared by 5 bases and J by 4 bases, with 11 bases of the junction left unmatched. The CDR3 sequence: CASSISRDRVGTEAFF. The CDR3 nucleotides read TGTGCCAGCAGCATTTCTCGGGACAGGGTTGGCACTGAAGCTTTCTTT.

CDR3 protein: CASSSTGGAETQYF. CDR3 coding DNA: TGTGCCAGCAGCTCTACAGGGGGCGCGGAGACCCAGTACTTC. The V and J genes are TRBV7-7 and TRBJ2-5; 9 bases fit TRBD1. V gave up 4 bases and J gave up 5 bases; unmatched junction bases: 5. Germline CDR1 SSHAT, CDR2 FNYEAQ (reference sequence). The CDR3 consists of 14 residues.

This chain uses TRBV5-1 with TRBJ2-1; 9 positions match TRBD2. The germline CDR1 and CDR2 sequences are SGHRS and YFSETQ. V trimming: 0 bases; J trimming: 4 bases; junction bases outside the gene matches: 2. The CDR3 has 15 amino acids. The CDR3 reads CASSLGAGGYNEQFF. The CDR3 coding sequence is TGCGCCAGCAGCTTGGGAGCGGGGGGATACAATGAGCAGTTCTTC.

The genes are TRBV19 and TRBJ1-2, with 11 bases that match TRBD1. Germline V gene data show CDR1 as LNHDA and CDR2 as SQIVND (reference sequence). With 5 bases clipped from V and 1 base from J, the junction kept 9 bases outside the gene matches. The CDR3 sequence is 17 residues long. The CDR3 protein is CASSVGTGGTSNYGYTF. The CDR3, as DNA: TGTGCCAGTAGTGTCGGGACAGGGGGGACCAGTAACTATGGCTACACCTTC.

The V gene is TRBV7-9, the J gene TRBJ2-5; D might be TRBD1 (6 bases). This CDR3 is built from 14 residues. The germline gives CDR1 SEHNR, CDR2 FQNEAQ (reference sequence). Trimming took off 1 base at V and 5 bases at J, with 11 bases between the two ends. The CDR3 protein is CASSLVSGEETQYF. Written as DNA, the CDR3 is TGTGCCAGCAGCTTAGTATCAGGGGAGGAGACCCAGTACTTC.

This clone was picked up one time. The chain couples TRBV28 to TRBJ1-2, with 10 positions matching TRBD1. The CDR3 has 14 amino acids. Germline values: CDR1 MDHEN, CDR2 SYDVKM. The ends lost 5 bases at V and 8 bases at J; junction bases unmatched: 8. Here the CDR3 reads CASSRDRGIGGYTF. The CDR3 DNA sequence: TGTGCCAGCAGTAGGGACAGGGGAATTGGGGGCTACACCTTC.

This clone appeared a few times. This rearrangement joins TRBV2 to TRBJ2-1; 11 bases map to TRBD1. Germline trimming cut 7 bases from V and 6 bases from J; bases unmatched to any gene: 8. This CDR3 has 15 residues. The V gene's germline CDR1 is SNHLY and CDR2 FYNNEI. The CDR3 sequence is CASTGDRGFSNEQFF. DNA for the CDR3: TGTGCCAGCACTGGGGACAGGGGGTTTAGCAATGAGCAGTTCTTC.